The 11 T cell receptor beta chains presented below share a single source sample, sequenced in a study of T cells in Graves' hyperthyroidism and ophthalmopathy. The source material, RNA transcripts, was used to amplify TCR beta CDR3 regions. In the first-round RT-PCR of the TCR CDR3, the HTBI primer set was used. One entry per CDR3 protein results from TCRdb running MiXCR on the multiplex PCR reads. This table has a few hundred thousand distinct CDR3 sequences, more than 15% appearing once. The material sequenced was blood. These receptors came from a woman under 40 with Graves' hyperthyroidism.

This chain uses TRBV9 with TRBJ2-1; D is uncertain. Looked up from germline, CDR1 is SGDLS and CDR2 is YYNGEE. V dropped 2 bases and J dropped 4 bases, with 10 bases sitting between them. This CDR3 is 14 amino acids long. This CDR3 reads CASSVSSVYNEQFF. For the CDR3, the DNA is TGTGCCAGCAGCGTTTCAAGCGTTTACAATGAGCAGTTCTTC.

The table lists this clonotype with many counts. This chain joins TRBV11-2 and TRBJ2-5, with D maybe TRBD2 (5 bases). This CDR3 is 15 amino acids long. The ends were cut back, 5 bases at V and 1 base at J, with 14 bases in the middle. The germline gives CDR1 SGHAT, CDR2 FQNNGV. CDR3 region: CASSPPLGAQETQYF. In DNA form, the CDR3 reads TGTGCCAGCAGCCCTCCCTTGGGAGCCCAAGAGACCCAGTACTTC. Drawing the rest from reference TRBV11-2 and TRBJ2-5, the complete variable domain is EAGVAQSPRYKIIEKRQSVAFWCNPISGHATLYWYQQILGQGPKLLIQFQNNGVVDDSQLPKDRFSAERLKGVDSTLKIQPAKLEDSAVYLCASSPPLGAQETQYFGPGTRLLVL.

The chain is built from TRBV6-1 and TRBJ2-7, with 9 bases identical to TRBD1. V trimming: 0 bases; J trimming: 6 bases; junction bases outside the gene matches: 6. CDR3 length equals 15 residues. Germline V gene data show CDR1 as MNHNS and CDR2 as SASEGT. CDR3 bases: TGTGCCAGCAGTGAAGCTAGGGACAGGGTAAGCGAGCAGTACTTC. Amino acid sequence: CASSEARDRVSEQYF.

The chain joins TRBV14 to TRBJ2-1, with 12 positions matching TRBD2. CDR3 length equals 18 residues. The germline V gene encodes CDR1 SGHDN and CDR2 FVKESK. Germline trimming cut 2 bases from V and 1 base from J; bases unmatched to any gene: 6. The CDR3: CASSQKLAGGYSYNEQFF. The CDR3 bases are TGTGCCAGCAGCCAAAAACTAGCGGGAGGCTATTCCTACAATGAGCAGTTCTTC.

This chain links TRBV4-1 with TRBJ1-2, with D possibly matching TRBD1 (5 bases). Germline CDR1 is MGHRA and CDR2 is YSYEKL. CDR3 length: 14 residues. Trimming shortened V by 3 bases and J by 8 bases, and 16 bases separated the two germline ends. The CDR3 loop is CASSQASGTLGYTF. The CDR3 DNA reads as TGCGCCAGCAGCCAGGCCTCCGGGACGCTGGGCTACACCTTC.

This chain links TRBV20-1 with TRBJ1-2; 7 bases match TRBD1. The germline V gene has CDR1 DFQATT and CDR2 SNEGSKA (reference sequence). V shed 6 bases, J shed 7 bases, and the junction held 14 bases outside the gene matches. This CDR3 is 14 amino acids long. The CDR3 protein is CSARNLQGRGGYTF. The CDR3 nucleotides read TGCAGTGCCCGAAACTTACAGGGGCGCGGTGGCTACACCTTC.

This clonotype occurred once. This chain joins TRBV24-1 and TRBJ2-1, with 10 bases fitting TRBD1. The CDR3 is made up of 16 amino acids. Germline assignment: CDR1 KGHDR and CDR2 SFDVKD. J lost 3 bases, V lost 4 bases, and 5 bases had no gene match. Written as DNA, the CDR3 is TGTGCCACCAGTGAGGGGACAGGGGCCCTCTACAATGAGCAGTTCTTC. Residues: CATSEGTGALYNEQFF.

This clonotype was detected many times. V usage is TRBV20-1 and J usage is TRBJ2-1; D unresolved. Germline V lookup: CDR1 DFQATT, CDR2 SNEGSKA (reference sequence). This CDR3 spans 14 amino acids. Trimming removed 3 bases from V and 3 bases from J, with 12 bases in between. Here the CDR3 reads CSASPLPHYNEQFF. The DNA for the CDR3 is TGCAGTGCTAGCCCACTACCACACTACAATGAGCAGTTCTTC.

V usage is TRBV3-1 and J usage is TRBJ2-1, with D possibly TRBD1 on 7 matching bases. With 6 bases removed from V and 5 bases from J, the gap between germline ends came to 20 bases. Germline V CDR1 and CDR2: LGHDT, YNNKEL (reference sequence). CDR3 length: 16 amino acids. The CDR3 DNA sequence: TGTGCCAGCAGTGAATTCGAGACAGGGAGGAACAATGAGCAGTTCTTC. This translates into CASSEFETGRNNEQFF.

CDR3 sequence (DNA): TGTGCCAGTAGTATAACGGGACGGTCCTACGAGCAGTACTTC. Translated, it gives CASSITGRSYEQYF. The chain uses TRBV19 and TRBJ2-7; perhaps D is TRBD1 or TRBD2 (5 bases each). The V and J ends lost 2 bases and 1 base respectively, with 9 bases between them. The CDR3 runs 14 residues. In germline, CDR1 is LNHDA, CDR2 SQIVND (reference sequence).

The rearrangement joins TRBV5-8 to TRBJ2-2; D not resolved. The V and J ends lost 0 bases and 3 bases respectively, with 12 bases between them. The length of the CDR3 is 16 residues. Germline V lookup: CDR1 SGHTS, CDR2 YDEGEE. The CDR3 DNA reads as TGTGCCAGCAGCTTGGATGGGTTCGGCGACACCGGGGAGCTGTTTTTT. Translation gives CASSLDGFGDTGELFF.